These 27 T cell receptor beta chains were sequenced from one sample in a study of blood T cell repertoires in COVID-19. Data came from immunoSEQ multiplex PCR; TCRdb stores just in-frame clones and leaves some out. The data contain over 90,000 clones, roughly 87% of them singletons. The specimen sequenced was peripheral blood. The receptor source for this set is a human donor in a cohort sampled during active COVID-19.

This clone was found a few times. This chain joins TRBV3-1 (or the pseudogene TRBV3-2) and TRBJ2-1; 10 bases fit TRBD2. The CDR3 is made up of 16 amino acids. Germline loops: CDR1 LGHDT, CDR2 YNNKEL (reference sequence). With 1 base clipped from V and 10 bases from J, the junction kept 10 bases outside the gene matches. The CDR3 protein is CASSQGVAGGRVEQFF. The CDR3 DNA reads as TGTGCCAGCAGCCAAGGGGTAGCGGGGGGCCGAGTGGAGCAGTTCTTC.

This chain's CDR3 is CASTLSLPTDTQYF. In DNA form, the CDR3 reads TGTGCCAGCACGCTTTCCCTACCTACAGATACGCAGTATTTT. The chain is built from TRBV28 and TRBJ2-3; D is unresolved. The CDR3 sequence is 14 residues long. Trimming stripped 7 bases from V and 3 bases from J, with 14 bases between. CDR1 is MDHEN, CDR2 SYDVKM, per germline.

The chain joins TRBV5-1 to TRBJ1-2; 9 nucleotides line up with TRBD1. Germline-derived CDR1 and CDR2 are SGHRS and YFSETQ. The CDR3 is 16 residues long. J was trimmed by 4 bases and V by 4 bases; bases with no gene match: 11. This CDR3 reads CASSQRTGVKLYGYTF. In DNA form, the CDR3 reads TGCGCCAGCAGCCAAAGGACAGGGGTCAAACTCTATGGCTACACCTTC. The full variable domain, with the rest looked up from reference TRBV5-1 and TRBJ1-2, is KAGVTQTPRYLIKTRGQQVTLSCSPISGHRSVSWYQQTPGQGLQFLFEYFSETQRNKGNFPGRFSGRQFSNSRSEMNVSTLELGDSALYLCASSQRTGVKLYGYTFGSGTRLTVV.

This clone has just one count. V and J are TRBV6-4 and TRBJ2-1; 8 bases match TRBD2. CDR1 MRHNA and CDR2 SNTAGT come from the germline V gene. The CDR3 runs to 16 residues. V lost 2 bases and J lost 8; bases outside the gene matches: 11. The DNA of the CDR3 is TGTGCCAGCAGTGACAGAGCGGGAGATAGTCTCGATGAGCAGTTCTTC. It is translated as CASSDRAGDSLDEQFF.

J is TRBJ1-2 and V is TRBV30; 8 bases line up with TRBD1. Germline trimming cut 1 base from V and 8 bases from J; bases unmatched to any gene: 3. Per germline, CDR1 GTSNPN and CDR2 SVGIG (reference sequence). This CDR3 is built from 12 residues. The CDR3 DNA follows: TGTGCCTGGAGTGACAGGGGGACGGGCTACACCTTC. It translates to CAWSDRGTGYTF.

The V gene is TRBV18, the J gene TRBJ2-6; D is unclear. The CDR3 is 17 amino acids. The germline V gene has CDR1 KGHSH and CDR2 LQKENI. Deletions cut 6 bases from V and 0 bases from J, with 15 bases between. Written as DNA, the CDR3 is TGTGCCAGCTCCCCCGAGATAGAGAGCTCTGGGGCCAACGTCCTGACTTTC. This gives the protein CASSPEIESSGANVLTF.

In its sample, this clone was seen once. The chain employs TRBV9 and TRBJ2-7; TRBD1 aligns across 7 bases. This CDR3 region has 14 residues. The V segment lost 0 bases and the J segment 5 bases; nucleotides outside the gene matches: 5. Germline assignment: CDR1 SGDLS and CDR2 YYNGEE. The CDR3 nucleotides are TGTGCCAGCAGCGTAGCAGTCGACAGGGACGAGCAGTACTTC. Its translation: CASSVAVDRDEQYF. Drawing the rest from reference TRBV9 and TRBJ2-7, the complete variable domain is DSGVTQTPKHLITATGQRVTLRCSPRSGDLSVYWYQQSLDQGLQFLIQYYNGEERAKGNILERFSAQQFPDLHSELNLSSLELGDSALYFCASSVAVDRDEQYFGPGTRLTVT.

V and J are TRBV5-5 and TRBJ1-1; 9 positions agree with TRBD1. Germline V lookup: CDR1 SGHKS, CDR2 YYEKEE (reference sequence). With 2 bases clipped from V and 5 bases from J, the junction kept 1 base outside the gene matches. The CDR3 sequence is 13 residues long. Here the CDR3 reads CASSLGTGTEAFF. The CDR3 nucleotides are TGTGCCAGCAGCTTAGGGACAGGGACTGAAGCTTTCTTT.

This clone was found once. The CDR3 reads CASSQVDRADQPQHF. The CDR3 region has the DNA TGTGCCAGCAGCCAAGTGGACAGGGCGGATCAGCCCCAGCATTTT. The chain links TRBV4-2 to TRBJ1-5; 8 bases fit TRBD1. V lost 1 base, J lost 5 bases, and 4 bases stayed unmatched. Germline CDR1 reads LGHNA; CDR2 reads YNFKEQ. This CDR3 has 15 amino acids.

V usage is TRBV9 and J usage is TRBJ2-1, with 11 bases lining up with TRBD2. The length of the CDR3 is 19 residues. Germline V gene data show CDR1 as SGDLS and CDR2 as YYNGEE. V trimming: 0 bases; J trimming: 4 bases; junction bases outside the gene matches: 12. The CDR3 sequence is CASSVATGASGRSYNEQFF. The CDR3 DNA is TGTGCCAGCAGCGTAGCTACAGGGGCTAGCGGGAGGTCTTACAATGAGCAGTTCTTC.

The J gene is TRBJ2-3, the V gene TRBV6-5; TRBD2 matches at 8 bases. The CDR3 spans 16 residues. Germline values: CDR1 MNHEY, CDR2 SVGAGI. The ends lost 2 bases at V and 6 bases at J; junction bases unmatched: 10. CDR3 amino acids: CASSYRTSPSVDTQYF. CDR3 sequence (DNA): TGTGCCAGCAGTTACCGGACTAGCCCGTCGGTGGATACGCAGTATTTT.

V usage is TRBV12-3 or TRBV12-4 and J usage is TRBJ1-1; D is perhaps TRBD1 (6 bases). CDR3 length: 13 residues. V lost 3 bases and J 4 bases, leaving 9 bases between the germline ends. In nucleotides, the CDR3 is TGTGCCAGCAGTTTGCAGGGGTTCACTGAAGCTTTCTTT. Protein: CASSLQGFTEAFF.

The chain carries TRBV25-1 and TRBJ2-1; 10 positions agree with TRBD2. Trimming removed 4 bases from V and 0 bases from J; junction bases left unmatched: 0. Germline V CDR1 and CDR2: MGHDK, SYGVNS. The CDR3 loop spans 15 amino acids. CDR3 DNA: TGTGCCAGCAGTGCTAGCGGGAGCTCCTACAATGAGCAGTTCTTC. The encoded protein is CASSASGSSYNEQFF. The whole variable domain, remainder taken from reference TRBV25-1 and TRBJ2-1, is EADIYQTPRYLVIGTGKKITLECSQTMGHDKMYWYQQDPGMELHLIHYSYGVNSTEKGDLSSESTVSRIRTEHFPLTLESARPSHTSQYLCASSASGSSYNEQFFGPGTRLTVL.

This rearrangement joins TRBV5-1 to TRBJ2-1; D gene ambiguous. This CDR3 is built from 13 residues. Per the germline V gene, CDR1 is SGHRS and CDR2 is YFSETQ. With 3 bases removed from V and 3 bases from J, the gap between germline ends came to 7 bases. The CDR3 sequence: CASSWANYNEQFF. CDR3 nucleotides: TGCGCCAGCAGCTGGGCCAACTACAATGAGCAGTTCTTC.

The V call is TRBV9, the J call TRBJ2-5; 13 nucleotides match TRBD2. V shed 3 bases, J shed 2 bases, and the junction held 10 bases outside the gene matches. Germline lookup yields CDR1 SGDLS and CDR2 YYNGEE. The CDR3 has 18 amino acids. CDR3 sequence: CASSATSGGAFWQETQYF. The CDR3 DNA follows: TGTGCCAGCAGCGCCACTAGCGGGGGGGCCTTTTGGCAAGAGACCCAGTACTTC.

This clone was observed once. This chain links TRBV5-4 with TRBJ2-3; 8 nucleotides align to TRBD2. This CDR3 is built from 15 residues. V lost 2 bases to trimming and J lost 0 bases; unmatched junction nucleotides: 2. Germline loops: CDR1 SGHNT, CDR2 YYREEE (reference sequence). Here the CDR3 DNA reads TGTGCCAGCAGCTTCCTAGCGGGCAGCACAGATACGCAGTATTTT. It yields the protein CASSFLAGSTDTQYF.

The chain carries TRBV12-5 and TRBJ2-7; TRBD2 matches at 9 bases. The CDR3 loop spans 14 amino acids. CDR1 and CDR2 from the germline V gene are LGHNT and FRNRAP. The junction had 6 bases not matched to a gene; V was cut back by 9 bases and J by 0 bases. The CDR3, as DNA: TGTGCTAGCTTAAATAGCGGGAGCTCCTACGAGCAGTACTTC. Translated: CASLNSGSSYEQYF. The whole variable domain, filled in from reference TRBV12-5 and TRBJ2-7, reads DARVTQTPRHKVTEMGQEVTMRCQPILGHNTVFWYRQTMMQGLELLAYFRNRAPLDDSGMPKDRFSAEMPDATLATLKIQPSEPRDSAVYFCASLNSGSSYEQYFGPGTRLTVT.

The chain couples TRBV27 to TRBJ2-5, with D possibly being TRBD2 (5 bases). With 5 bases removed from V and 0 bases from J, the gap between germline ends came to 10 bases. This CDR3 comprises 14 residues. The germline gives CDR1 MNHEY, CDR2 SMNVEV (reference sequence). The CDR3, as DNA: TGTGCCAGCAGTCTCGACGGGAACCAAGAGACCCAGTACTTC. It encodes CASSLDGNQETQYF.

The chain is built from TRBV15 and TRBJ1-1; no reliable D call. CDR1 is LNHNV and CDR2 is YYDKDF in the germline V gene (reference sequence). The ends were cut back, 0 bases at V and 0 bases at J, with 8 bases in the middle. CDR3 length: 15 amino acids. Here the CDR3 reads CATSRDTTMNTEAFF. CDR3 bases: TGTGCCACCAGCAGAGATACGACTATGAACACTGAAGCTTTCTTT. Using reference TRBV15 and TRBJ1-1 for the parts outside the CDR3, the full variable domain is DAMVIQNPRYQVTQFGKPVTLSCSQTLNHNVMYWYQQKSSQAPKLLFHYYDKDFNNEADTPDNFQSRRPNTSFCFLDIRSPGLGDTAMYLCATSRDTTMNTEAFFGQGTRLTVV.

The chain combines TRBV6-4 with TRBJ2-1, with a weak D call TRBD1 (6 bases). This CDR3 is 14 amino acids long. V shed 6 bases and J shed 5 bases, with 14 bases lying between them. Germline CDR1 is MRHNA and CDR2 is SNTAGT. The CDR3 nucleotides are TGTGCCAGCAGACCTGGGGGCTGGAACAATGAGCAGTTCTTC. It translates to CASRPGGWNNEQFF.

The chain uses TRBV7-3 and TRBJ2-7; D possibly corresponds to TRBD1 (5 bases). The CDR3 has 15 residues. From germline, CDR1 is SGHTA and CDR2 FQGTGA. Deletions cut 2 bases from V and 0 bases from J, with 11 bases between. Here the CDR3 DNA reads TGTGCCAGCAGCTTAGGGGCCCAAGCCTCCTACGAGCAGTACTTC. This gives the protein CASSLGAQASYEQYF.

The genes are TRBV6-5 and TRBJ1-5; D unresolved. Trimming left V 8 bases short and J 4 bases short, with 9 bases between. Per germline, CDR1 MNHEY and CDR2 SVGAGI. The CDR3 runs to 12 residues. The DNA for the CDR3 is TGTGCCAGCTCGGGTGGGAATCAGCCCCAGCATTTT. This sequence encodes CASSGGNQPQHF.

This sequence joins TRBV10-3 and TRBJ2-5, with 7 bases fitting TRBD2. V gave up 2 bases and J gave up 5 bases; unmatched junction bases: 11. The CDR3 has 16 residues. Germline CDR1 reads ENHRY; CDR2 reads SYGVKD. The CDR3 reads CAISEVGGSGLETQYF. The CDR3 nucleotides are TGTGCCATCAGTGAGGTGGGCGGGAGTGGGCTGGAGACCCAGTACTTC.

The rearrangement links TRBV3-1 (or the pseudogene TRBV3-2) to TRBJ2-5; 10 bases match TRBD2. This CDR3 contains 17 residues. The V gene end was trimmed by 1 base and the J gene end by 5 bases; junction bases not matched to a gene: 10. The V gene's germline CDR1 is LGHDT and CDR2 YNNKEL (reference sequence). CDR3 sequence reads: CASSQGSLAGAPETQYF. CDR3 sequence (DNA): TGTGCCAGCAGCCAAGGATCCCTAGCGGGAGCTCCCGAGACCCAGTACTTC.

The rearrangement uses TRBV27 and TRBJ1-4; D unclear. The CDR3 has 14 residues. Trimming pared 4 bases from V and 7 bases from J, leaving 13 bases between. Germline CDR1 is MNHEY and CDR2 is SMNVEV (reference sequence). CDR3 sequence (DNA): TGTGCCAGCAGTTCGAGGTACCGGGGTGAAAAACTGTTTTTT. It translates to CASSSRYRGEKLFF.

This clone was seen once. The chain has TRBV2 and TRBJ1-2; D may be TRBD1 (5 bases). The CDR3 is 15 amino acids. Trimming took off 3 bases at V and 6 bases at J, with 17 bases between the two ends. Germline V CDR1 and CDR2: SNHLY, FYNNEI. This CDR3 reads CASSEVERGGNGYTF. The CDR3 DNA sequence: TGTGCCAGCAGTGAGGTCGAACGGGGCGGGAATGGCTACACCTTC.

The chain recombines TRBV7-9 with TRBJ1-4, with a tentative D call TRBD1 (5 bases). The CDR3 covers 15 residues. Trimming removed 6 bases from V and 2 bases from J, with 13 bases in between. Germline V lookup: CDR1 SEHNR, CDR2 FQNEAQ (reference sequence). The CDR3 nucleotides are TGTGCCAGCAGACCTAATGGGGGGACTAATGAAAAACTGTTTTTT. Translation: CASRPNGGTNEKLFF.